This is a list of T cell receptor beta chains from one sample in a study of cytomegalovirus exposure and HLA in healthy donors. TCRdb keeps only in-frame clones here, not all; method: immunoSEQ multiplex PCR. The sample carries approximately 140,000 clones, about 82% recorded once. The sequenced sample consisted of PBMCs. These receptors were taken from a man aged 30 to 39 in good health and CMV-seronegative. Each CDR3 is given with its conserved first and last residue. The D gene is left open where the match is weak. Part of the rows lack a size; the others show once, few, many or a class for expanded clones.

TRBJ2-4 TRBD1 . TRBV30 TGTGCCTGGACTCTGGGACAGGCACAACTAGCCAAAAACATTCAGTACTTC CAWTLGQAQLAKNIQYF
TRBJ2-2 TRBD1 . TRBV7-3 TGTGCCAGCAGCTTAATGACGATCCACCCGGGACAGGGTGATTCCGGGGAGCTGTTTTTT CASSLMTIHPGQGDSGELFF
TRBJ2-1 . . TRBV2 TGTGCCAGCAGTGTCGGGGGGCCAAGAGGGGAGCAGTTCTTC CASSVGGPRGEQFF
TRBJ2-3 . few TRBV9 TGTGCCAGCACCCCGGGGGTGTCTGGGGATACGCAGTATTTT CASTPGVSGDTQYF
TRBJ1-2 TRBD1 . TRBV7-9 TGTGCCAGCAGCTGGGGGGAGCAGGGGGGCAACACCTTC CASSWGEQGGNTF
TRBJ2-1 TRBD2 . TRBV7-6 TGTGCCAGCAGCGCAATAGCGGGGGGCCCCGTGGATGAGCAGTTCTTC CASSAIAGGPVDEQFF
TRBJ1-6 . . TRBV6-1 TGTGCCAGTTCTGGAACTACTTATAATTCACCCCTCCACTTT CASSGTTYNSPLHF
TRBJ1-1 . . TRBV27 TGTGCCAGCAAAATCGTGGGCAGGCTGAACACTGAAGCTTTCTTT CASKIVGRLNTEAFF
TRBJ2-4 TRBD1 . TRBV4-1 TGCGCCAGCAGCCGACAACAGGGGGCTGGCAACATTCAGTACTTC CASSRQQGAGNIQYF
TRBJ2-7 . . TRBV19 TGTGCCAGTAGTCGTCGTCCTCAGTTCGAGCAGTACTTC CASSRRPQFEQYF
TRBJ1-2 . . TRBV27 TGTGCCAGCAGTTTATCGGGGCAGGGCCCTAACTATGGCTACACCTTC CASSLSGQGPNYGYTF
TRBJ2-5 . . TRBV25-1 TGTGCCAGCAGTGAATATGAGGACCAAGAGACCCAGTACTTC CASSEYEDQETQYF
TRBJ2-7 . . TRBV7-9 TGTGCCAGCAGCCTAACCTACGAGCAGTACTTC CASSLTYEQYF
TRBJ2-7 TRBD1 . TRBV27 TGTGCCAGCGGACAGGGACCCTACGAGCAGTACTTC CASGQGPYEQYF
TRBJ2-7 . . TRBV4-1 TGCGCCAGCAGCCAAGAAAGTAGTAGCGGCTCCTACGAGCAGTACTTC CASSQESSSGSYEQYF
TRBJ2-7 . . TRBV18 TGTGCCAGCTCACCACAGTCTTTCAGCTCCTACGAGCAGTACTTC CASSPQSFSSYEQYF
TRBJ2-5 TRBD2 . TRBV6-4 TGTGCCAGCAGTGACTCTTTGGGGGAGGGCCAAGAGACCCAGTACTTC CASSDSLGEGQETQYF
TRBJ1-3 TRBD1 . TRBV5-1 TGCGCCAGCAGCTTGGCGGGACAGTCTGGAAACACCATATATTTT CASSLAGQSGNTIYF
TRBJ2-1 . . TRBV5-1 TGCGCCAGCAGCTCGCACACCGGGACTCCCAGCTCCTACAATGAGCAGTTCTTC CASSSHTGTPSSYNEQFF
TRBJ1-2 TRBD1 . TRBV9 TGTGCCAGCAGCGGCGGACAGGGCTATGGCTACACCTTC CASSGGQGYGYTF
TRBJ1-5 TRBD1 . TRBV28 TGTGCCAGCAGTTCTTCCGGGACAGGGGACAATCAGCCCCAGCATTTT CASSSSGTGDNQPQHF
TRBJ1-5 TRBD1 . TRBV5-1 TGCGCCAGCAGCCCCGACAGGGGCAATCAGCCCCAGCATTTT CASSPDRGNQPQHF
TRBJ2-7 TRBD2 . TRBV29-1 TGCAGCGTTGTTTCTCTGACAGGTACCGGGAGGGGGGAGCAGTACTTC CSVVSLTGTGRGEQYF
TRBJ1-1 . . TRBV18 TGTGCCAGCTCACCGGAGTCAGGGGCGAGGACTGAAGCTTTCTTT CASSPESGARTEAFF
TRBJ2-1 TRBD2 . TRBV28 TGTGCCAGCAGACTTAGCGGGAGGGCCGTTAATGAGCAGTTCTTC CASRLSGRAVNEQFF